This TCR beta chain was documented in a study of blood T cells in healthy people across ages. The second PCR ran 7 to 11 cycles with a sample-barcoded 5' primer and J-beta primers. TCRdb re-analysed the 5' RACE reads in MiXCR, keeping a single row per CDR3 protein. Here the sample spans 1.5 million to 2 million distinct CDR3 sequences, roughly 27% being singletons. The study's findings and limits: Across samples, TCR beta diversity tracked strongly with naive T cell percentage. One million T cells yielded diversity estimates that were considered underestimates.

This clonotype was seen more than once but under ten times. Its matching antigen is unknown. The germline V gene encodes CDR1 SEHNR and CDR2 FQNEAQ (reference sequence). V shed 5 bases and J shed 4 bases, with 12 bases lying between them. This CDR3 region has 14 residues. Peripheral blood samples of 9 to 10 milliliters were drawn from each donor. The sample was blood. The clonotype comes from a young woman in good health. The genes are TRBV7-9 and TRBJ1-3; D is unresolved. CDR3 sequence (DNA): TGTGCCAGCAGCGACTCGACCAGGGGAAACACCATATATTTT. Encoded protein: CASSDSTRGNTIYF.